Listed here are 31 T cell receptor beta chains from one sample, sequenced in a study of CD4 T cells in relation to SARS-CoV-2 and coronaviruses. The table came from immunoSEQ multiplex PCR; TCRdb's copy has only in-frame clones and leaves some out. The profile shows approximately 39,000 clones, 60% to 80% of them singletons. Their antigens remain unidentified. The sample was memory CD4+ T cells from PBMCs, cultured in vitro. Receptor source: an adult with COVID-19.

This chain connects TRBV19 to TRBJ2-7; D remains unclear. CDR1 is LNHDA, CDR2 SQIVND, per germline (reference sequence). V lost 4 bases and J lost 3, with 13 bases in between. CDR3 length equals 14 residues. The CDR3 loop reads CASSTKTGYYEQYF. CDR3 coding DNA: TGTGCCAGTAGTACCAAGACGGGCTACTACGAGCAGTACTTC.

The chain has TRBV4-3 and TRBJ2-2; no reliable D call. The CDR3 runs to 14 residues. Looked up from germline, CDR1 is LGHNA and CDR2 is YSLEER. The V end was cut by 0 bases, the J end by 6 bases, with 8 bases between. CDR3 nucleotide sequence: TGCGCCAGCAGCCAAGATTATCGGGCCGGGGAGCTGTTTTTT. It is translated as CASSQDYRAGELFF.

V and J are TRBV19 and TRBJ2-1, with TRBD2 matching 13 bases. The CDR3 sequence is 17 residues long. Per the germline V gene, CDR1 is LNHDA and CDR2 is SQIVND (reference sequence). V lost 7 bases, J lost 9 bases, and 15 bases stayed unmatched. The CDR3, as DNA: TGTGCCAGTACCCAGGGGTTACTAGCGGGGGGGTCCGGTGAGCAGTTCTTC. Its translation: CASTQGLLAGGSGEQFF.

The chain is built from TRBV4-2 and TRBJ2-1; 12 bases are a match to TRBD2. Germline V gives CDR1 LGHNA, CDR2 YNFKEQ. Trimming took 2 bases from V and 4 from J; bases not matched to a gene: 12. The CDR3 is 19 amino acids. The DNA of the CDR3 is TGTGCCAGCAGCCAAACCAAATCAGGACTAGCGGGAATATACAATGAGCAGTTCTTC. It specifies CASSQTKSGLAGIYNEQFF.

V is TRBV28 and J is TRBJ2-1; the match to TRBD1 covers 10 bases. The germline V gene has CDR1 MDHEN and CDR2 SYDVKM. CDR3 length: 17 amino acids. V lost 3 bases and J lost 4; bases outside the gene matches: 9. In nucleotides, the CDR3 is TGTGCCAGCAGTTTCCCGGGGGGACAGGGGCATTACAATGAGCAGTTCTTC. Protein sequence: CASSFPGGQGHYNEQFF.

The chain couples TRBV7-9 to TRBJ2-5; 7 positions match TRBD1. In germline, CDR1 is SEHNR, CDR2 FQNEAQ (reference sequence). The CDR3 is made up of 13 amino acids. V gave up 5 bases and J gave up 4 bases; unmatched junction bases: 4. The CDR3 DNA follows: TGTGCCAGCAGCCCGGGGACAGTAGAGACCCAGTACTTC. It encodes CASSPGTVETQYF.

The chain is built from TRBV3-1 (or the pseudogene TRBV3-2) and TRBJ2-5; 8 nucleotides agree with TRBD2. Germline loops: CDR1 LGHDT, CDR2 YNNKEL (reference sequence). The CDR3 covers 13 residues. Unmatched junction bases numbered 2, after V lost 4 bases and J lost 4 bases. For the CDR3, the DNA is TGTGCCAGCAGCCTGAGCGGGAGAGAGACCCAGTACTTC. Its protein is CASSLSGRETQYF.

This clone was seen ten or more times. The V call is TRBV5-1, the J call TRBJ2-1; 8 bases line up with TRBD2. CDR3 length equals 16 residues. Germline V CDR1 and CDR2: SGHRS, YFSETQ. V shed 4 bases and J 9 bases; nucleotides not matched to a gene: 15. Here the CDR3 reads CASSRGASGSMVEQFF. The CDR3 nucleotides are TGCGCCAGCAGCAGGGGCGCGAGCGGGAGTATGGTTGAGCAGTTCTTC. Using reference TRBV5-1 and TRBJ2-1 for the parts outside the CDR3, the full variable domain is KAGVTQTPRYLIKTRGQQVTLSCSPISGHRSVSWYQQTPGQGLQFLFEYFSETQRNKGNFPGRFSGRQFSNSRSEMNVSTLELGDSALYLCASSRGASGSMVEQFFGPGTRLTVL.

This rearrangement joins TRBV7-6 to TRBJ2-1; tentatively, D is TRBD2 (6 bases). The CDR3 spans 15 residues. V lost 1 base to trimming and J lost 4 bases, with 11 bases between them. CDR1 and CDR2 (germline): SGHVS, FNYEAQ. The chain's CDR3 is CASSLVASAYNEQFF. CDR3 bases: TGTGCCAGCAGCTTAGTGGCTAGCGCGTACAATGAGCAGTTCTTC. Looking up the rest from reference TRBV7-6 and TRBJ2-1 gives the full variable domain: GAGVSQSPRYKVTKRGQDVALRCDPISGHVSLYWYRQALGQGPEFLTYFNYEAQQDKSGLPNDRFSAERPEGSISTLTIQRTEQRDSAMYRCASSLVASAYNEQFFGPGTRLTVL.

The V gene is TRBV6-2 or TRBV6-3, the J gene TRBJ2-7, with 8 bases fitting TRBD2. Germline assignment: CDR1 MNHEY and CDR2 SVGEGT. Germline trimming cut 0 bases from V and 1 base from J; bases unmatched to any gene: 11. The CDR3 runs to 18 residues. CDR3 in amino acids: CASSYSPSSGWASYEQYF. In DNA form, the CDR3 reads TGTGCCAGCAGTTACTCGCCTTCTAGCGGGTGGGCGTCCTACGAGCAGTACTTC.

This clone has just a few counts. The V and J genes are TRBV5-1 and TRBJ1-1; D is uncertain. Trimming left V 0 bases short and J 9 bases short, with 12 bases between. Germline V CDR1 and CDR2: SGHRS, YFSETQ. The CDR3 has 13 amino acids. CDR3 nucleotide sequence: TGCGCCAGCAGCTTGGCCGGAGCTAGCAAAGCTTTCTTT. Translated: CASSLAGASKAFF. The variable domain in full, completed from reference TRBV5-1 and TRBJ1-1, reads KAGVTQTPRYLIKTRGQQVTLSCSPISGHRSVSWYQQTPGQGLQFLFEYFSETQRNKGNFPGRFSGRQFSNSRSEMNVSTLELGDSALYLCASSLAGASKAFFGQGTRLTVV.

The chain has TRBV19 and TRBJ2-7, with D possibly TRBD1 on 6 matching bases. The length of the CDR3 is 13 residues. V was clipped by 0 bases and J by 6 bases, with 9 bases between them. Germline loops: CDR1 LNHDA, CDR2 SQIVND (reference sequence). The CDR3: CASSIEQGTEQYF. The CDR3, as DNA: TGTGCCAGTAGTATAGAACAGGGAACCGAGCAGTACTTC.

This chain connects TRBV7-8 to TRBJ2-7; 7 positions match TRBD1. J gave up 2 bases and V 4 bases, and 2 bases lay outside the gene matches. CDR1 and CDR2 (germline): SGHVS, FQNEAQ. The CDR3 covers 13 residues. Written as DNA, the CDR3 is TGTGCCAGCAGCTGGGGACAGACCTACGAGCAGTACTTC. This gives the protein CASSWGQTYEQYF.

The chain uses TRBV11-2 and TRBJ2-1; D unclear. Germline loops: CDR1 SGHAT, CDR2 FQNNGV. The CDR3 sequence is 13 residues long. V gave up 6 bases and J gave up 8 bases, with 14 bases separating them. The CDR3 DNA follows: TGTGCCAGCAGGCCCGGGTTGCGCGATGAGCAGTTCTTC. This translates into CASRPGLRDEQFF.

The CDR3 DNA is TGCGCCAGCAGCCAACGCACAGGGGGAGATACGCAGTATTTT. Translating it yields CASSQRTGGDTQYF. The chain links TRBV4-3 to TRBJ2-3; 8 bases agree with TRBD1. Germline V gene data show CDR1 as LGHNA and CDR2 as YSLEER. The CDR3 extends over 14 amino acids. Trimming took 2 bases from V and 5 from J; bases not matched to a gene: 3.

The chain couples TRBV21-1 to TRBJ2-7; the table's D call of TRBD2 was not tested on the DNA. TRBV21-1 is assigned pseudogene status. The CDR3 covers 14 residues. CDR3 nucleotide sequence: TGTGCCAGCAGACTAGCGGGCTCATCCTACGAGCAGTACTTC. It encodes CASRLAGSSYEQYF.

The gene calls are TRBV30 and TRBJ2-7, with TRBD2 matching 8 bases. CDR3 length: 16 residues. CDR1 GTSNPN and CDR2 SVGIG come from the germline V gene (reference sequence). V lost 0 bases, J lost 0 bases, and 7 bases stayed unmatched. The CDR3 DNA reads as TGTGCCTGGAGTGTACGTTGGCTAGCGGGCTCCTACGAGCAGTACTTC. Translating it yields CAWSVRWLAGSYEQYF.

The chain employs TRBV2 and TRBJ1-1, with D perhaps TRBD1 (5 bases). The germline V gene encodes CDR1 SNHLY and CDR2 FYNNEI. Trimming took 2 bases from V and 8 from J, leaving 15 bases between them. The length of the CDR3 is 14 residues. CDR3 coding DNA: TGTGCCAGCAGTGAATCCAACGCCTGGGGGGAAGCTTTCTTT. Translating it yields CASSESNAWGEAFF. The full variable domain, its missing parts supplied by reference TRBV2 and TRBJ1-1, is EPEVTQTPSHQVTQMGQEVILRCVPISNHLYFYWYRQILGQKVEFLVSFYNNEISEKSEIFDDQFSVERPDGSNFTLKIRSTKLEDSAMYFCASSESNAWGEAFFGQGTRLTVV.

The J gene is TRBJ2-2, the V gene TRBV29-1, with 8 bases matching TRBD2. This CDR3 region has 17 residues. Germline V CDR1 and CDR2: SQVTM, ANQGSEA. J lost 4 bases, V lost 7 bases, and 17 bases had no gene match. CDR3 bases: TGCAGCGCTACGAAGACTAGGGGACTAGTACTCACCGGGGAGCTGTTTTTT. Protein sequence: CSATKTRGLVLTGELFF.

The chain employs TRBV6-2 or TRBV6-3 and TRBJ2-1; 13 nucleotides match TRBD2. Germline trimming cut 0 bases from V and 7 bases from J; bases unmatched to any gene: 3. The CDR3 is made up of 16 amino acids. Per the germline V gene, CDR1 is MNHEY and CDR2 is SVGEGT. The CDR3: CASSYSPLAGGNEQFF. CDR3 DNA: TGTGCCAGCAGTTACTCGCCACTAGCGGGAGGGAATGAGCAGTTCTTC.

V usage is TRBV24-1 and J usage is TRBJ2-1, with 9 positions matching TRBD2. There are 15 residues in the CDR3. Germline V gene sequence: CDR1 KGHDR, CDR2 SFDVKD. The J segment lost 8 bases and the V segment lost 5 bases, leaving 9 bases of the junction unmatched. The CDR3 sequence is CATSGGTSNIYEQFF. As DNA, the CDR3 is TGTGCCACCAGTGGAGGGACTAGCAATATCTATGAGCAGTTCTTC.

The chain links TRBV18 to TRBJ1-4, with D perhaps TRBD1 (5 bases). The CDR3 is 13 residues long. V was clipped by 9 bases and J by 8 bases, with 16 bases between them. Germline CDR1 KGHSH, CDR2 LQKENI. This chain's CDR3 is CASTAGRREKLFF. The CDR3 DNA follows: TGTGCCAGTACTGCAGGGAGGCGAGAAAAACTGTTTTTT.

This sequence joins TRBV5-6 and TRBJ1-6; D remains ambiguous. V lost 2 bases and J lost 6, with 12 bases in between. Germline CDR1 reads SGHDT; CDR2 reads YYEEEE. CDR3 size: 15 residues. In DNA form, the CDR3 reads TGTGCCAGCAGCTTCTACGGGTGGGGTAATTCACCCCTCCACTTT. It yields the protein CASSFYGWGNSPLHF.

The chain joins TRBV6-4 to TRBJ2-3; D is perhaps TRBD1 or TRBD2 (6 bases each). CDR1 and CDR2 from the germline V gene are MRHNA and SNTAGT. Trimming left V 2 bases short and J 0 bases short, with 12 bases between. This CDR3 spans 16 amino acids. Written as DNA, the CDR3 is TGTGCCAGCAGTGACGGGCAGGGGACTAGCACAGATACGCAGTATTTT. Its protein is CASSDGQGTSTDTQYF.

The chain combines TRBV28 with TRBJ2-1; D is uncertain. The V end lost 7 bases, the J end lost 5 bases, and 18 bases lay between the germline ends. This CDR3 has 15 amino acids. The germline CDR1 and CDR2 sequences are MDHEN and SYDVKM. The CDR3 bases are TGTGCCAGCACCACTCATGACCCGTCCCACAATGAGCAGTTCTTC. It yields the protein CASTTHDPSHNEQFF.

V usage is TRBV4-3 and J usage is TRBJ1-6; TRBD1 is a possible D gene (5 bases). V lost 1 base, J lost 9 bases, and 13 bases lay in between. CDR3 length equals 15 residues. Germline CDR1 and CDR2: LGHNA and YSLEER. The chain's CDR3 is CASSQGRDLGSPLHF. DNA for the CDR3: TGCGCCAGCAGCCAAGGACGGGACCTGGGTTCACCCCTCCACTTT.

The chain has TRBV10-3 and TRBJ2-3, with D possibly TRBD2 on 5 matching bases. Deletions cut 0 bases from V and 1 base from J, with 8 bases between. CDR1 and CDR2 from the germline V gene are ENHRY and SYGVKD. The CDR3 is 15 residues long. Written as DNA, the CDR3 is TGTGCCATCAGTGAGTCCCTAGCCCGCACAGATACGCAGTATTTT. Encoded protein: CAISESLARTDTQYF.

The rearrangement links TRBV5-6 to TRBJ1-5, with no clear D. This CDR3 has 15 residues. Germline V gives CDR1 SGHDT, CDR2 YYEEEE. V was trimmed by 0 bases and J by 0 bases, leaving 7 bases between them. CDR3 sequence reads: CASSLAGFSNQPQHF. The CDR3 DNA reads TGTGCCAGCAGCTTGGCTGGGTTTAGCAATCAGCCCCAGCATTTT.

This chain uses TRBV7-6 with TRBJ2-7, with TRBD2 matching 8 bases. Per germline, CDR1 SGHVS and CDR2 FNYEAQ. The CDR3 has 16 amino acids. The junction had 11 bases not matched to a gene; V was cut back by 5 bases and J by 2 bases. For the CDR3, the DNA is TGTGCCAGCAGCACCCGGGGGGGGGCAGCTCCCTACGAGCAGTACTTC. Translation gives CASSTRGGAAPYEQYF.

The chain uses TRBV2 and TRBJ2-1; a weak D match, TRBD2 (5 bases). Trimming cost V 6 bases and J 2 bases, with 17 bases left between them. The germline CDR1 and CDR2 sequences are SNHLY and FYNNEI. This CDR3 region has 16 residues. DNA for the CDR3: TGTGCCAGCAGGGACGGAAGCGGCCCAGCCTACAATGAGCAGTTCTTC. Encoded protein: CASRDGSGPAYNEQFF.

The rearrangement joins TRBV19 to TRBJ1-1, with D perhaps TRBD1 (5 bases). Germline loops: CDR1 LNHDA, CDR2 SQIVND (reference sequence). The V and J ends lost 6 bases and 1 base respectively, with 9 bases between them. CDR3 length: 13 residues. The CDR3 sequence is CASSLQANTEAFF. DNA for the CDR3: TGTGCCAGTAGCCTACAGGCGAACACTGAAGCTTTCTTT.